One sample yielded the 3 T cell receptor beta chains listed below, sequenced in a study of T cell repertoires in ileal Crohn's disease. TCRdb's table, derived via immunoSEQ multiplex PCR, lists solely in-frame clones and lacks some. The data show about 870 clones, more than 70% seen once. Stated time point: proximal margin of the surgical specimen (macroscopically non-inflamed). The sequenced sample was ileal tissue. Every receptor here comes from an adult with Crohn's disease.

The chain couples TRBV7-2 to TRBJ1-4, with D tentatively TRBD1 (6 bases). Germline-derived CDR1 and CDR2 are SGHTA and FQGNSA. The germline V and J ends were trimmed by 5 bases and 8 bases, with 9 bases remaining between them. The CDR3 is made up of 12 amino acids. The CDR3 reads CASSEGGEKLFF. CDR3 DNA sequence: TGTGCCAGCAGCGAAGGGGGGGAAAAACTGTTTTTT.

Notes on this clone: Mismatch with germline at one junction end may stem from a read error. J is TRBJ2-5 and V is TRBV7-7; 10 bases are a match to TRBD2. The CDR3 spans 15 residues. Looked up from germline, CDR1 is SSHAT and CDR2 is FNYEAQ (reference sequence). The CDR3 protein is CASSLRLAGEETQYF. DNA of the CDR3: TGTGCTAGCAGCTTACGGCTAGCGGGGGAAGAGACCCAGTACTTC.

This sequence joins TRBV2 and TRBJ1-1; D possibly corresponds to TRBD1 (5 bases). Germline CDR1 is SNHLY and CDR2 is FYNNEI. Trimming removed 10 bases at V and 1 base at J, with 13 bases between. CDR3 size: 13 residues. For the CDR3, the DNA is TGTGCCACCTCACCGGGACGGAACACTGAAGCTTTCTTT. It encodes CATSPGRNTEAFF.